The 11 T cell receptor beta chains below all came from one sample that was sequenced in a study of vaccination effects on CD4 cells after COVID-19. No antigen has been identified for these receptors. Generated by immunoSEQ multiplex PCR, the TCRdb table keeps only in-frame clones and is missing some. Of 74,000 or so clones in the sample, roughly 80% are singletons; the top ten hold about 12%. Sequencing followed a ViraFEST assay step that expanded antigen-specific CD4+ T cells with viral peptide pools. Scientists isolated CD4+ T cells after a roughly ten-day culture period ended. Absence of prior SARS-CoV-2 infection characterized the vaccine recipients, who showed negative nucleocapsid antibodies. Sequenced here: CD4+ T cells from PBMCs cultured with SARS-CoV-2 spike peptides, sampled before COVID-19 vaccination. The origin of the receptors is a human donor who received a COVID-19 vaccine.

This chain uses TRBV9 with TRBJ2-7; 9 bases map to TRBD1. CDR1 is SGDLS, CDR2 YYNGEE, per germline. Losses at the gene ends were 4 bases for V and 6 bases for J; bases not matched to a gene: 17. CDR3 length: 17 amino acids. CDR3 protein: CASSTPPVGQGKVEQYV. For the CDR3, the DNA is TGTGCCAGCAGCACCCCCCCGGTGGGACAGGGTAAAGTCGAGCAGTACGTC.

The J gene is TRBJ2-3, the V gene TRBV19; D gene unclear. Trimming pared 8 bases from V and 1 base from J, leaving 7 bases between. CDR3 length: 12 residues. CDR1 is LNHDA and CDR2 is SQIVND in the germline V gene (reference sequence). In DNA, the CDR3 is TGTGCCAGTTCCTGGGGCACAGATACGCAGTATTTT. Protein product: CASSWGTDTQYF. Drawing the rest from reference TRBV19 and TRBJ2-3, the complete variable domain is DGGITQSPKYLFRKEGQNVTLSCEQNLNHDAMYWYRQDPGQGLRLIYYSQIVNDFQKGDIAEGYSVSREKKESFPLTVTSAQKNPTAFYLCASSWGTDTQYFGPGTRLTVL.

The gene calls are TRBV18 and TRBJ2-5, with 8 bases identical to TRBD1. CDR1 and CDR2 (germline): KGHSH, LQKENI. There are 15 residues in the CDR3. J was trimmed by 5 bases and V by 3 bases; bases with no gene match: 8. CDR3 DNA sequence: TGTGCCAGCTCACCGCAACAGGGGGAGGTGGAGACCCAGTACTTC. This sequence encodes CASSPQQGEVETQYF.

Only a few counts were recorded for this clone. For the CDR3, the DNA is TGTGCCAGCAGTTACTCGGCAGACAATCAGCCCCAGCATTTT. Translating it yields CASSYSADNQPQHF. The chain carries TRBV6-5 and TRBJ1-5; D is uncertain. CDR1 is MNHEY and CDR2 is SVGAGI in the germline V gene. The CDR3 is 14 residues long. V was pared by 0 bases and J by 3 bases, with 6 bases between.

This chain uses TRBV7-2 with TRBJ2-6; D perhaps matches TRBD2 (5 bases). The ends were cut back, 4 bases at V and 0 bases at J, with 16 bases in the middle. This CDR3 contains 18 residues. The V gene's germline CDR1 is SGHTA and CDR2 FQGNSA. The CDR3: CASSSAPGSSSGANVLTF. For the CDR3, the DNA is TGTGCCAGCAGCTCCGCTCCGGGATCCTCCTCTGGGGCCAACGTCCTGACTTTC.

The V call is TRBV2, the J call TRBJ1-1, with D uncertain. Germline V gives CDR1 SNHLY, CDR2 FYNNEI. CDR3 size: 11 residues. Trimming took off 6 bases at V and 2 bases at J, with 4 bases between the two ends. CDR3 bases: TGTGCCAGCAGGGAAAACACTGAAGCTTTCTTT. Translated: CASRENTEAFF.

The chain carries TRBV27 and TRBJ2-2, with a possible D match to TRBD1 (5 bases). V lost 6 bases to trimming and J lost 8 bases, with 16 bases between them. This CDR3 contains 14 residues. The germline V gene has CDR1 MNHEY and CDR2 SMNVEV (reference sequence). The DNA of the CDR3 is TGTGCCAGCAGGCCGGGCAGGGTTACTGGGGAGCTGTTTTTT. Translating it yields CASRPGRVTGELFF.

This chain joins TRBV10-2 and TRBJ2-1; D uncertain. Trimming removed 6 bases at V and 6 bases at J, with 9 bases between. The CDR3 is 12 amino acids. Germline assignment: CDR1 WSHSY and CDR2 SAAADI. CDR3 sequence: CASRSGGNEQFF. DNA for the CDR3: TGCGCCAGCAGATCCGGCGGCAATGAGCAGTTCTTC.

The rearrangement joins TRBV3-1 (or the pseudogene TRBV3-2) to TRBJ2-5, with 8 bases that match TRBD1. Germline loops: CDR1 LGHDT, CDR2 YNNKEL (reference sequence). There are 16 residues in the CDR3. The J segment lost 1 base and the V segment lost 0 bases, leaving 4 bases of the junction unmatched. The CDR3 loop reads CASSQDVGQAQETQYF. DNA for the CDR3: TGTGCCAGCAGCCAAGACGTGGGACAGGCCCAAGAGACCCAGTACTTC.

This chain links TRBV29-1 with TRBJ1-1; 8 bases agree with TRBD1. The CDR3 covers 12 residues. Germline CDR1 reads SQVTM; CDR2 reads ANQGSEA. V shed 6 bases and J 9 bases; nucleotides not matched to a gene: 9. The CDR3 protein is CSVVGQGVKAFF. CDR3 nucleotide sequence: TGCAGCGTAGTCGGACAGGGTGTTAAAGCTTTCTTT.

The V and J genes are TRBV13 and TRBJ2-3, with D perhaps assigned TRBD1 or TRBD2 (6 bases each). V lost 4 bases, J lost 1 base, and 12 bases lay in between. Germline V gene sequence: CDR1 PRHDT, CDR2 FYEKMQ (reference sequence). This CDR3 has 15 amino acids. The CDR3 coding sequence is TGTGCCAGCAGCTCCTATCGGGGGCGCACAGATACGCAGTATTTT. This encodes CASSSYRGRTDTQYF.